What follows are 10 T cell receptor beta chains derived from one specimen sequenced in a study of blood T cells in healthy people across ages. Primed by a sample-barcoded 5' primer and a J-beta primer mix, a second PCR proceeded for about 6 to 12 cycles. TCRdb re-derived calls from the 5' RACE reads in MiXCR, one entry per CDR3 protein. The sample includes about 1.4 million distinct CDR3 sequences, around 55% of them seen just once. The sample was blood. These receptors were collected from a man younger than 30 in good health.

This clonotype appeared a few times. J is TRBJ2-1 and V is TRBV5-1, with unresolved D. Deletions cut 0 bases from V and 6 bases from J, with 13 bases between. Germline values: CDR1 SGHRS, CDR2 YFSETQ. The CDR3 is 15 residues long. CDR3 residues: CASSLGLRVPNEQFF. CDR3 DNA sequence: TGCGCCAGCAGCTTGGGGCTCCGGGTCCCCAATGAGCAGTTCTTC. Full variable domain (rest looked up from reference TRBV5-1 and TRBJ2-1): KAGVTQTPRYLIKTRGQQVTLSCSPISGHRSVSWYQQTPGQGLQFLFEYFSETQRNKGNFPGRFSGRQFSNSRSEMNVSTLELGDSALYLCASSLGLRVPNEQFFGPGTRLTVL.

This chain joins TRBV12-3 or TRBV12-4 and TRBJ2-4, with D perhaps TRBD1 or TRBD2 (6 bases each). TRBJ2-7 matches the DNA end more closely, so the J call is doubtful. The CDR3 contains 21 residues. DNA of the CDR3: TGTGCCAGCAGTTCCGCCCAACCCGACGGACAGCCGGGACTCGCACCTTACGAGCAGTACTTC. This translates into CASSSAQPDGQPGLAPYEQYF.

Of note for this clonotype: At one end, the junction sequence differs from germline, possibly due to a read error. The genes are TRBV15 and TRBJ1-5; D remains unclear. The CDR3 is 16 residues long. Germline V CDR1 and CDR2: LNHNV, YYDKDF (reference sequence). The chain's CDR3 is CATSRDLDVSYQPQHF. The DNA for the CDR3 is TGTGCCACCAGCAGAGACCTTGACGTTAGCTATCAGCCCCAGCATTTT.

The chain is built from TRBV10-3 and TRBJ1-1; D is possibly TRBD1 (5 bases). Trimming pared 2 bases from V and 0 bases from J, leaving 10 bases between. The CDR3 is 15 residues long. CDR1 and CDR2 from the germline V gene are ENHRY and SYGVKD. The DNA of the CDR3 is TGTGCCATCAGTGAGCCCGGGACGTTGAACACTGAAGCTTTCTTT. Translation: CAISEPGTLNTEAFF.

V usage is TRBV5-4 and J usage is TRBJ2-4, with 10 positions matching TRBD2. Losses at the gene ends were 5 bases for V and 3 bases for J; bases not matched to a gene: 5. The length of the CDR3 is 15 residues. The V gene's germline CDR1 is SGHNT and CDR2 YYREEE (reference sequence). CDR3: CASSLAGGLKNIQYF. The CDR3 bases are TGTGCCAGCAGTTTAGCGGGGGGACTCAAAAACATTCAGTACTTC.

The chain couples TRBV28 to TRBJ1-6; TRBD1 matches at 7 bases. V was clipped by 4 bases and J by 0 bases; unmatched bases: 6. Germline V gene data show CDR1 as MDHEN and CDR2 as SYDVKM. The CDR3 loop spans 17 amino acids. The CDR3 spells CASSSPGQSSYNSPLHF. The DNA for the CDR3 is TGTGCCAGCAGTTCCCCGGGACAGAGCTCCTATAATTCACCCCTCCACTTT.

This clonotype was found a few times. J is TRBJ2-7 and V is TRBV5-1, with D perhaps matching TRBD2 (5 bases). This CDR3 has 17 amino acids. CDR1 SGHRS and CDR2 YFSETQ come from the germline V gene. Trimming removed 4 bases at V and 0 bases at J, with 20 bases between. The DNA for the CDR3 is TGCGCCAGCAGCCATCCGGTCGGCCGGGAAAGCTCCTACGAGCAGTACTTC. It yields the protein CASSHPVGRESSYEQYF.

This CDR3 reads CASSEYLGYTF. CDR3 nucleotides: TGTGCCAGCAGTGAATACCTCGGCTACACCTTC. The chain links TRBV25-1 to TRBJ1-2; D uncertain. Germline V gene lookup returns CDR1 MGHDK and CDR2 SYGVNS. This CDR3 contains 11 residues. V shed 0 bases and J shed 8 bases, with 4 bases lying between them.

The CDR3 DNA follows: TGTGCCAGCAGCACCGGACGGACCGGGGAGCTGTTTTTT. Translated: CASSTGRTGELFF. The chain carries TRBV7-9 and TRBJ2-2; D ambiguous. The germline V gene has CDR1 SEHNR and CDR2 FQNEAQ (reference sequence). V lost 5 bases to trimming and J lost 5 bases, with 9 bases between them. The length of the CDR3 is 13 residues.

The chain recombines TRBV18 with TRBJ2-1; 9 bases are a match to TRBD2. After removal of 2 bases from V and 9 bases from J, the junction contained 11 bases not matched to a gene. The CDR3 totals 16 residues. Germline CDR1 reads KGHSH; CDR2 reads LQKENI. CDR3 in amino acids: CASSPMPSGTYGEQFF. The CDR3 DNA is TGTGCCAGCTCACCAATGCCTAGCGGGACTTACGGTGAGCAGTTCTTC.